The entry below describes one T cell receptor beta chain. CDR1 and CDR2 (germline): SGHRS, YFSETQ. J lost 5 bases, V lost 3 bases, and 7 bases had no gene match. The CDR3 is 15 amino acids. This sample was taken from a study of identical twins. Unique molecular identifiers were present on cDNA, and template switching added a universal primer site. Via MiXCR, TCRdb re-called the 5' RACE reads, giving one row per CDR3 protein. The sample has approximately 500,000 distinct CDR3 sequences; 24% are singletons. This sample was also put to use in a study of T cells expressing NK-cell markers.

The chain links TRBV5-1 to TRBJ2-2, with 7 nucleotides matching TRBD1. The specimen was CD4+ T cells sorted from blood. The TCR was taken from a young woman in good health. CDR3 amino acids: CASSSGTVKTGELFF. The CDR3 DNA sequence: TGCGCCAGCAGCTCGGGGACAGTTAAAACCGGGGAGCTGTTTTTT.